The 18 T cell receptor beta chains below all came from one sample that was sequenced in a study of Ad26.COV2.S vaccination and SARS-CoV-2 variants. Profiling relied on immunoSEQ multiplex PCR, and the TCRdb table lists in-frame clones only, not all of them. Among approximately 350,000 clones listed, about 80% were seen once. The sample's treatment: around 19 received Ad26.COV2.S at low or high dose, single or two shots; about five received placebo; per-sample allocation not given. Sampling occurred on day 63 after the first vaccine or placebo injection. Sequencing was performed on peripheral blood, taken in a trial of Ad26.COV2.S vaccine versus placebo. The receptor source for this set is a person between 18 and 60 years old who received the Ad26.COV2.S COVID-19 vaccine or a placebo.

The V gene is TRBV21-1, the J gene TRBJ2-1; the table's TRBD2 call for D was not verified on the DNA. TRBV21-1 is deemed a pseudogene. This CDR3 spans 13 amino acids. CDR3: CASSTLRAGEQFF. CDR3 DNA sequence: TGTGCCAGCAGCACCTTGAGAGCGGGAGAGCAGTTCTTC.

The chain recombines TRBV11-3 with TRBJ2-1; a possible D gene is TRBD1 (5 bases). The V gene's germline CDR1 is SGHNT and CDR2 YENEEA. Deletions cut 5 bases from V and 7 bases from J, with 9 bases between. The CDR3 extends over 12 amino acids. The CDR3 DNA reads as TGTGCCAGCAGCATCAGGGTGAATGAGCAGTTCTTC. It is translated as CASSIRVNEQFF.

This chain joins TRBV4-1 and TRBJ1-2; D uncertain. The CDR3 covers 13 residues. V was pared by 4 bases and J by 4 bases, with 10 bases between. Germline V gene lookup returns CDR1 MGHRA and CDR2 YSYEKL. The CDR3 DNA is TGCGCCAGCAGCCGGGCAGAGGGCTATGGCTACACCTTC. It is translated as CASSRAEGYGYTF.

This chain links TRBV24-1 with TRBJ2-5, with TRBD1 identical over 7 bases. Germline loops: CDR1 KGHDR, CDR2 SFDVKD. This CDR3 is 15 amino acids long. V shed 5 bases, J shed 2 bases, and the junction held 7 bases outside the gene matches. CDR3 bases: TGTGCCACCAGTGGAGAAGGGGGCGATCAAGAGACCCAGTACTTC. Translation gives CATSGEGGDQETQYF.

This clone came up once. The chain links TRBV9 to TRBJ1-2; TRBD1 matches 11 bases. This CDR3 spans 14 amino acids. Germline trimming cut 3 bases from V and 2 bases from J; bases unmatched to any gene: 0. CDR1 and CDR2 (germline): SGDLS, YYNGEE. The CDR3 here is CASSGDRGNYGYTF. The CDR3 nucleotides are TGTGCCAGCAGCGGGGACAGGGGGAACTATGGCTACACCTTC. Complete variable domain (other parts from reference TRBV9 and TRBJ1-2): DSGVTQTPKHLITATGQRVTLRCSPRSGDLSVYWYQQSLDQGLQFLIQYYNGEERAKGNILERFSAQQFPDLHSELNLSSLELGDSALYFCASSGDRGNYGYTFGSGTRLTVV.

J is TRBJ1-2 and V is TRBV4-1; D unclear. This CDR3 comprises 18 residues. Trimming took 2 bases from V and 4 from J, leaving 23 bases between them. Germline values: CDR1 MGHRA, CDR2 YSYEKL. As DNA, the CDR3 is TGCGCCAGCAGCCAACCCCCTACAACAGCCTCGGCGGGCTATGGCTACACCTTC. It yields the protein CASSQPPTTASAGYGYTF.

V and J are TRBV6-5 and TRBJ1-1; 7 positions match TRBD1. Germline CDR1 MNHEY, CDR2 SVGAGI. V was pared by 1 base and J by 5 bases, with 1 base of the junction left unmatched. The CDR3 contains 13 residues. CDR3 in amino acids: CASSYLQGTEAFF. CDR3 in DNA: TGTGCCAGCAGTTACTTACAGGGGACTGAAGCTTTCTTT.

The rearrangement links TRBV3-1 (or the pseudogene TRBV3-2) to TRBJ2-2; D call uncertain. V lost 1 base, J lost 6 bases, and 9 bases lay in between. The CDR3 length is 14 residues. The V gene's germline CDR1 is LGHDT and CDR2 YNNKEL (reference sequence). The CDR3 sequence: CASSQGSWSGELFF. In DNA form, the CDR3 reads TGTGCCAGCAGCCAAGGTTCATGGTCCGGGGAGCTGTTTTTT.

The CDR3 loop reads CAFGERDGDTQYF. The CDR3 DNA reads as TGTGCCTTCGGGGAGCGGGACGGAGATACGCAGTATTTT. The rearrangement uses TRBV7-9 and TRBJ2-3, with 7 bases identical to TRBD2. The germline V gene encodes CDR1 SEHNR and CDR2 FQNEAQ (reference sequence). This CDR3 region has 13 residues. V shed 11 bases, J shed 5 bases, and the junction held 10 bases outside the gene matches.

V and J are TRBV6-5 and TRBJ1-1; D unclear. Germline V gene sequence: CDR1 MNHEY, CDR2 SVGAGI. CDR3 size: 15 residues. Trimming stripped 0 bases from V and 5 bases from J, with 13 bases between. The CDR3 loop is CASSYSRVLGTEAFF. In DNA, the CDR3 is TGTGCCAGCAGTTACTCGCGGGTCCTTGGGACTGAAGCTTTCTTT.

The chain joins TRBV6-1 to TRBJ2-6; 10 bases are a match to TRBD1. This CDR3 spans 18 amino acids. Trimming cost V 1 base and J 2 bases; bases outside gene matches: 5. Germline V gene sequence: CDR1 MNHNS, CDR2 SASEGT. The CDR3 sequence is CASSEVLGTGAGANVLTF. The CDR3 DNA reads TGTGCCAGCAGTGAAGTGCTGGGGACAGGGGCTGGGGCCAACGTCCTGACTTTC.

This clone was counted a few times. The chain couples TRBV4-1 to TRBJ1-2; a possible D gene is TRBD1 (6 bases). The germline V and J ends were trimmed by 1 base and 1 base, with 16 bases remaining between them. CDR1 is MGHRA and CDR2 is YSYEKL in the germline V gene. The CDR3 runs to 17 residues. The CDR3 sequence is CASSQGGRGIGNYGYTF. In DNA, the CDR3 is TGCGCCAGCAGCCAAGGGGGCAGGGGAATAGGTAACTATGGCTACACCTTC.

This clone was found once. J is TRBJ2-5 and V is TRBV7-6; perhaps TRBD1 as D (6 bases). This CDR3 region has 13 residues. The germline gives CDR1 SGHVS, CDR2 FNYEAQ. The germline V and J ends were trimmed by 5 bases and 5 bases, with 12 bases remaining between them. Here the CDR3 DNA reads TGTGCCAGCAGCCCACAGGGATGGGAGACCCAGTACTTC. Residues: CASSPQGWETQYF.

The CDR3 DNA sequence: TGTGCCACCAGTGATCCGACAGCGACAAACACCATATATTTT. Its protein product is CATSDPTATNTIYF. The V call is TRBV24-1, the J call TRBJ1-3, with D tentatively TRBD1 (5 bases). Germline CDR1 is KGHDR and CDR2 is SFDVKD. The CDR3 runs to 14 residues. Trimming took off 3 bases at V and 6 bases at J, with 11 bases between the two ends.

The rearrangement uses TRBV6-5 and TRBJ2-5; TRBD1 agrees at 7 bases. Trimming took 6 bases from V and 4 from J; bases not matched to a gene: 8. This CDR3 has 14 residues. Germline V gene data show CDR1 as MNHEY and CDR2 as SVGAGI. The CDR3, as DNA: TGTGCCAGCAGGGATACAGGGGCGGGAGAGACCCAGTACTTC. It translates to CASRDTGAGETQYF.

The chain is built from TRBV7-8 and TRBJ1-1, with TRBD1 identical over 7 bases. The ends lost 4 bases at V and 6 bases at J; junction bases unmatched: 8. The CDR3 contains 14 residues. Per germline, CDR1 SGHVS and CDR2 FQNEAQ. In nucleotides, the CDR3 is TGTGCCAGCAGCTACACAGGGGTTCGGGCTGAAGCTTTCTTT. As protein: CASSYTGVRAEAFF.

V usage is TRBV5-6 and J usage is TRBJ1-2; 7 bases are a match to TRBD1. J lost 7 bases, V lost 4 bases, and 10 bases had no gene match. This CDR3 has 14 residues. The germline gives CDR1 SGHDT, CDR2 YYEEEE. The CDR3 DNA sequence: TGTGCCAGCAGCGGGAGGGGGCGCTTAGCTGGCTACACCTTC. Translating it yields CASSGRGRLAGYTF.

The V and J genes are TRBV5-6 and TRBJ2-7; 7 nucleotides align to TRBD1. The V segment lost 5 bases and the J segment 4 bases; nucleotides outside the gene matches: 6. Germline V gives CDR1 SGHDT, CDR2 YYEEEE. The CDR3 runs to 13 residues. The CDR3, as DNA: TGTGCCAGCAGTTTCTCAGGGGGATACGAGCAGTACTTC. It yields the protein CASSFSGGYEQYF.